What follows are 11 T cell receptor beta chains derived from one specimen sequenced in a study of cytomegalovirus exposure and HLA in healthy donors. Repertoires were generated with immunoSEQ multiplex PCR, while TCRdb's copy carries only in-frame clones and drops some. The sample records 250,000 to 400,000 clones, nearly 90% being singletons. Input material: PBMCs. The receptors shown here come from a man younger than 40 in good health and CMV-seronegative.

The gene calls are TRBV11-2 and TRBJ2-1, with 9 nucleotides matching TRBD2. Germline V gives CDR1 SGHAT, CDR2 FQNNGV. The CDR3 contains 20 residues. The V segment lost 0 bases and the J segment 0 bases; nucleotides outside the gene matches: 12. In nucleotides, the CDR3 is TGTGCCAGCAGCTTAGAGCCTAGCGGGGCTTATCTTAGCTCCTACAATGAGCAGTTCTTC. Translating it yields CASSLEPSGAYLSSYNEQFF.

In DNA form, the CDR3 reads TGTGCCTGGAGTGTGTGGGACAGGGGTTACAATGAGCAGTTCTTC. Amino acid sequence: CAWSVWDRGYNEQFF. The rearrangement joins TRBV30 to TRBJ2-1; 10 bases are a match to TRBD1. The CDR3 is 15 amino acids. Germline values: CDR1 GTSNPN, CDR2 SVGIG (reference sequence). V lost 0 bases, J lost 4 bases, and 3 bases stayed unmatched.

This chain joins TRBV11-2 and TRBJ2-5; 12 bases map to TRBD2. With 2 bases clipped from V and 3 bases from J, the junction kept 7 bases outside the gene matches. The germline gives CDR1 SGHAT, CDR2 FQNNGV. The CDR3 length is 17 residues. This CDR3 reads CASSLFPLAGGKETQYF. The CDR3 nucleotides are TGTGCCAGCAGCTTATTCCCTCTAGCGGGGGGGAAAGAGACCCAGTACTTC.

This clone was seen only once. CDR3 nucleotides: TGCGCCACCCGGGAGGGGGGGGCTGAAGCTTTCTTT. Translating it yields CATREGGAEAFF. V usage is TRBV5-1 and J usage is TRBJ1-1, with D perhaps TRBD1 (6 bases). V gave up 9 bases and J gave up 6 bases, with 15 bases separating them. The CDR3 length is 12 residues. CDR1 and CDR2 from the germline V gene are SGHRS and YFSETQ. Complete variable domain (other parts from reference TRBV5-1 and TRBJ1-1): KAGVTQTPRYLIKTRGQQVTLSCSPISGHRSVSWYQQTPGQGLQFLFEYFSETQRNKGNFPGRFSGRQFSNSRSEMNVSTLELGDSALYLCATREGGAEAFFGQGTRLTVV.

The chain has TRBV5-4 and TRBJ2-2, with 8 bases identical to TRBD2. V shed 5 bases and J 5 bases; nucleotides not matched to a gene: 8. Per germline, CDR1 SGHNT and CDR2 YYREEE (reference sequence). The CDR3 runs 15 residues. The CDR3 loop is CASSSRTSMTGELFF. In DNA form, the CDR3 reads TGTGCCAGCAGTTCCCGGACTAGCATGACCGGGGAGCTGTTTTTT.

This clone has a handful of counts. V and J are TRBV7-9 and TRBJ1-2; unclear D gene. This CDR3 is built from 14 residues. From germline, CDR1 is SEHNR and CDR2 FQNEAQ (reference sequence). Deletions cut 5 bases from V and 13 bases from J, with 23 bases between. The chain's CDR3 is CASSRERDNYGGTF. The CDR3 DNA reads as TGTGCCAGCAGCCGGGAACGAGATAACTATGGTGGCACCTTC. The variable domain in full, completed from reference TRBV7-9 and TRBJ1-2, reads DTGVSQNPRHKITKRGQNVTFRCDPISEHNRLYWYRQTLGQGPEFLTYFQNEAQLEKSRLLSDRFSAERPKGSFSTLEIQRTEQGDSAMYLCASSRERDNYGGTFGSGTRLTVV.

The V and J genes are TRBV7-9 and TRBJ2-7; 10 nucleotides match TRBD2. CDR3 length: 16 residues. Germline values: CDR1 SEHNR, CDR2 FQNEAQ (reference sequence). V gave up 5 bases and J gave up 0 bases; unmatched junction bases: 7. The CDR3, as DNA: TGTGCCAGCAGCCAGACGAAGCGGGGGGGCTCCTACGAGCAGTACTTC. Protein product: CASSQTKRGGSYEQYF. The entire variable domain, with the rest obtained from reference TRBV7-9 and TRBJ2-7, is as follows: DTGVSQNPRHKITKRGQNVTFRCDPISEHNRLYWYRQTLGQGPEFLTYFQNEAQLEKSRLLSDRFSAERPKGSFSTLEIQRTEQGDSAMYLCASSQTKRGGSYEQYFGPGTRLTVT.

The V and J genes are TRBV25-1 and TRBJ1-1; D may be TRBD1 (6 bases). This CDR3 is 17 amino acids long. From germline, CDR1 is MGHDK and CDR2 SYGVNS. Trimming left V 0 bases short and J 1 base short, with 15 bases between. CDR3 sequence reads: CASSEYSSGGSNTEAFF. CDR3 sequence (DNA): TGTGCCAGCAGTGAATATTCATCGGGGGGCTCGAACACTGAAGCTTTCTTT.

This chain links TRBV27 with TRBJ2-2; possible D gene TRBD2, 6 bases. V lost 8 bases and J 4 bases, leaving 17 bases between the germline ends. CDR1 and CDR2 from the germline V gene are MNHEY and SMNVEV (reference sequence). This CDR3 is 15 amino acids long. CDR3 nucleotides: TGTGCCAGCGGTACGGGGGTTCTATTCACCGGGGAGCTGTTTTTT. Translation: CASGTGVLFTGELFF.

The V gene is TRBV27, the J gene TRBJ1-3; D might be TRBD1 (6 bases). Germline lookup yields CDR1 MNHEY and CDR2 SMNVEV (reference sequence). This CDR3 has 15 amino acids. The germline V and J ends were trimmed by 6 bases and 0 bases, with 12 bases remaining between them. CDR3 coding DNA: TGTGCCAGCAGCTTAAAACAGGGCTCTGGAAACACCATATATTTT. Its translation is CASSLKQGSGNTIYF.

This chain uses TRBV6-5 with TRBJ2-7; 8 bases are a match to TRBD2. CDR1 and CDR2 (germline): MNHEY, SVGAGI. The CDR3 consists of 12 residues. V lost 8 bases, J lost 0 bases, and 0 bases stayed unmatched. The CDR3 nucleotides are TGTGCCAGCCGGGGGGGCTCCTACGAGCAGTACTTC. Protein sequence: CASRGGSYEQYF.